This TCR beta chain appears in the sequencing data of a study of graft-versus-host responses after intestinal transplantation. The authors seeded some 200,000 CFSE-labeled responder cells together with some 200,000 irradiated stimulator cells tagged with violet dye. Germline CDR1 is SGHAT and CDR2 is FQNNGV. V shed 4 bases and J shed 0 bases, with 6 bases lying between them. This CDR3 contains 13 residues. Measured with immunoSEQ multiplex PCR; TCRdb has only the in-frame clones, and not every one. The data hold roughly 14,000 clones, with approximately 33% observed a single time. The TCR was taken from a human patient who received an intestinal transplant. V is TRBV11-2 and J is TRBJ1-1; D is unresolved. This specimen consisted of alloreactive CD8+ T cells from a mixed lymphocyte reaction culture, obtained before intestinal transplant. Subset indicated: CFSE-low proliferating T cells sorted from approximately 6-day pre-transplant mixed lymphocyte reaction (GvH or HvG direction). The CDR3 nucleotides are TGTGCCAGCAGCTCCCTACTGAACACTGAAGCTTTCTTT. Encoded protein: CASSSLLNTEAFF.